This entry is about one TCR beta chain. This clone has a handful of counts. It lacks a known antigen. The sample holds no much larger clone one base away, and base qualities are not on file. From each donor, a single peripheral blood sample of approximately 0.11 L on average was drawn into heparinised tubes. A BD FACSAria II and a panel including CD45RO, CCR7, CD25, CD127, CD95 and CD27 were used to sort naive, central memory, regulatory and stem cell-like memory CD4+ T cells. Every sorted population had a purity above 95%. PBMCs were separated immediately by Lymphoprep density gradient centrifugation and were stained directly, without being cultured. So that batch effects would be minimized, each experiment stained and sorted samples in pairs, pairing one healthy donor with one patient. Taken from cysteine to phenylalanine, the CDR3 has 17 residues. Only the CDR3 part of the read is kept: 51 bases, read in frame from the first base. CDR1 and CDR2 are read off the germline V gene as SGHVS and FQNEAQ. Relative to germline, V is missing 4 bases and J is missing 1 base, with 8 bases of the junction outside any gene match.

This sample is drawn from a study of beta chain features in type 1 diabetes listed by TCRdb under 2018. For context, the study as a whole: Patients and healthy donors did not differ in mean age, gender distribution, total cell number or subset yield. A total of about 110,000,000 sorted cells were examined across all samples, and a strong correlation was observed between cell number per subset and RNA yield. In the study, recently diagnosed type 1 diabetes patients and matched healthy donors were compared on the TCRB repertoires of their sorted circulating CD4+ T cell subsets. Regulatory and stem cell-like memory subsets were obtained from only 8 patients and roughly 8 healthy donors, while naive and central memory subsets were obtained from all 28 donors. Study-wide findings and limitations: Patients with type 1 diabetes made fewer insertions and deleted more nucleotides at VDJ recombination sites, implying thymic rearrangement abnormalities. Shorter templates might be favored by PCR, yet because patient and control samples were amplified and corrected together, any such skew would affect both groups equally. Because the HLA sub-analyses included only small numbers of individuals, any influence of HLA type on TCRB rearrangement was left unresolved. Naive, central memory and regulatory TCRB repertoires appeared more similar among patients than among healthy donors. In all four CD4+ subsets, TCRB CDR3 length was moderately but significantly shorter in type 1 diabetes patients. Because cDNA was sequenced instead of genomic DNA, highly expressing activated cells could be over-represented, though the groups showed no difference in activation or CD3 levels.

All of the isolated RNA was reverse transcribed with the High Capacity cDNA Reverse Transcription Kit, so expressed TCRB transcripts were sequenced. Deep immunoSEQ sequencing was applied to naive, central memory and regulatory T cell samples, giving an average of around 3.4 million total reads per sample. Sorted cells were lysed in RLT buffer, and RNA was extracted using DNase-treated RNeasy Micro or Mini kits according to cell number. To prevent cross-contamination, every cell subset was processed on its own, while patient and healthy donor samples were processed together. The immunoSEQ multiplex PCR was used to amplify TCRB sequences from cDNA, generating 87-bp fragments that spanned the CDR3 region. Amplicons were sequenced on the Illumina HiSeq platform. The paper's processing steps were these. PCR bias was corrected computationally using synthetic template baselines, and reads within Hamming distance 2 were collapsed, with unmergeable singletons discarded. Reads were aligned against IMGT so that V, D and J genes, CDR3 length and insertions or deletions at six rearrangement sites could be assigned. Within each subset, clonotype counts were normalized to the number of sorted cells before true diversity and Gini coefficients were calculated with the tcR R package. Repertoire sharing was quantified using the overlap coefficient calculated on TCRB nucleotide sequences. As a proxy for the pre-selection repertoire, out-of-frame TCRB sequences from naive cells were analyzed. TCRdb holds this immuneACCESS table with in-frame rearrangements only. Some clones are missing; in checked studies, unresolved V genes explain under half, and the rest has no known cause. The V and J calls and clone size were taken over from that table, and D and trimming were inferred from the DNA. In all, the sample holds fewer than 450,000 clones, and about 13% of those were seen once. About 0.016% of the sample goes to the ten largest clones.

Sequenced input: naive CD4+ T cells from blood. Read against the paper, the sample's cell subset or site label means: true naive CD4+ T cells. The sequence joins TRBV7-8 to TRBJ2-1, with 9 middle bases fitting TRBD2. The sequence derives from a woman younger than 30 with type 1 diabetes. The nucleotide sequence is given as TGTGCCAGCAGCTCTAGACCTAGCGGGGTATCCTACAATGAGCAGTTCTTC. The resulting protein is CASSSRPSGVSYNEQFF. With all but the CDR3 taken from the reference TRBV7-8 and TRBJ2-1 genes, the full variable domain is: GAGVSQSPRYKVAKRGQDVALRCDPISGHVSLFWYQQALGQGPEFLTYFQNEAQLDKSGLPSDRFFAERPEGSVSTLKIQRTQQEDSAVYLCASSSRPSGVSYNEQFFGPGTRLTVL.